The TCR beta chain described here comes from a study of blood T cells in healthy people across ages. Germline V lookup: CDR1 ENHRY, CDR2 SYGVKD. This CDR3 has 15 residues. Trimming left V 4 bases short and J 5 bases short, with 17 bases between. Combining a sample-barcoded 5' primer with a J-beta primer mix, a second PCR ran for 7 to 11 cycles. Each single sample gave us at least 2.5 million CDR3-containing paired-end reads. TCRdb analysed the 5' RACE reads with MiXCR anew, one entry per CDR3 protein. This table has hundreds of thousands of distinct CDR3 sequences, approximately 49% appearing once. The chain recombines TRBV10-3 with TRBJ1-1, with a tentative D call TRBD1 (6 bases). Sequencing was done on a sample of blood. The clonotype comes from a man aged 30 to 45 in good health. In DNA form, the CDR3 reads TGTGCCATCAGTGCGGGGGACACCCTAAGGACTGAAGCTTTCTTT. Its protein product is CAISAGDTLRTEAFF.